The 3 T cell receptor beta chains below were found in one sample sequenced in a study of blood T cell repertoires in COVID-19. Profiled with immunoSEQ multiplex PCR; TCRdb holds only in-frame clones, not every one. Of about 480,000 clones detected, about 88% appear once; the ten largest clones hold 6.5% to 9.5%. Sequencing was performed on PBMCs or T cells enriched from blood (not recorded which). These receptors came from a woman aged 60-75 years who had recovered from COVID-19.

This clone has a single count. The chain uses TRBV10-1 and TRBJ1-5; D uncertain. Trimming shortened V by 11 bases and J by 7 bases, and 12 bases separated the two germline ends. The CDR3 is 11 residues long. Looked up from germline, CDR1 is WNHNN and CDR2 is SYGVQD (reference sequence). The CDR3 protein is CAHLGWQPQHF. In nucleotides, the CDR3 is TGCGCCCACCTCGGGTGGCAGCCCCAGCATTTT.

V usage is TRBV7-6 and J usage is TRBJ2-2, with 9 bases lining up with TRBD2. Per germline, CDR1 SGHVS and CDR2 FNYEAQ. The CDR3 is 16 amino acids. Unmatched junction bases numbered 6, after V lost 3 bases and J lost 4 bases. The DNA for the CDR3 is TGTGCCAGCAGCTTTCGCGGGGGGGCGGGCACCGGGGAGCTGTTTTTT. Residues: CASSFRGGAGTGELFF.

This sequence joins TRBV28 and TRBJ1-1; maybe TRBD1 (6 bases). Between the trimmed V and J ends, which lost 5 bases and 6 bases, there was a span of 22 bases. The CDR3 runs to 16 residues. Germline V gives CDR1 MDHEN, CDR2 SYDVKM. CDR3 loop: CASSPGGARSLSEAFF. CDR3 coding DNA: TGTGCCAGCAGTCCCGGGGGGGCCAGGTCCCTTTCTGAAGCTTTCTTT.